Following are 14 T cell receptor beta chains from one sample sequenced in a study of PD-1 blockade in classical Hodgkin lymphoma. Clones were sequenced by immunoSEQ multiplex PCR, and TCRdb holds only the in-frame ones, with some missing. The sample includes about 24,000 clones, over 80% of them seen just once. Autologous stem cell transplantation was followed by relapse in every patient, and brentuximab vedotin exposure varied. Investigators isolated CD4+ T cells from thawed PBMCs through magnetic negative selection. The specimen comprised CD4+ T cells from blood, sampled at baseline. Every receptor here comes from a human donor with classical Hodgkin lymphoma.

The chain combines TRBV7-2 with TRBJ2-1; 13 nucleotides line up with TRBD2. Trimming cost V 6 bases and J 14 bases; bases outside gene matches: 10. The germline gives CDR1 SGHTA, CDR2 FQGNSA. There are 14 residues in the CDR3. CDR3 sequence reads: CASRYGLAGEQKFF. As DNA, the CDR3 is TGTGCCAGCAGATATGGACTAGCGGGGGAACAGAAGTTCTTC.

The CDR3 bases are TGCGCCAGCAGGTATAGAACAGGGGGCTTAGAGACCCAGTACTTC. This translates into CASRYRTGGLETQYF. V gene TRBV5-1 combines with J gene TRBJ2-5; 9 bases map to TRBD1. The CDR3 is 15 amino acids. V was clipped by 5 bases and J by 4 bases; unmatched bases: 9. Germline-derived CDR1 and CDR2 are SGHRS and YFSETQ.

The chain recombines TRBV29-1 with TRBJ1-1; perhaps TRBD1 as D (6 bases). The CDR3 has 13 residues. Trimming removed 6 bases at V and 3 bases at J, with 14 bases between. CDR1 and CDR2 (germline): SQVTM, ANQGSEA. The CDR3 reads CSVQGQRDTEAFF. The CDR3, as DNA: TGCAGCGTCCAAGGACAGCGGGACACTGAAGCTTTCTTT.

The genes are TRBV2 and TRBJ1-1; D remains ambiguous. Trimming took off 6 bases at V and 2 bases at J, with 7 bases between the two ends. The CDR3 has 12 residues. Germline lookup yields CDR1 SNHLY and CDR2 FYNNEI. The CDR3 is CASRPQNTEAFF. The CDR3 DNA reads as TGTGCCAGCAGGCCCCAAAACACTGAAGCTTTCTTT.

The chain joins TRBV7-9 to TRBJ1-2; D ambiguous. Germline V gene sequence: CDR1 SEHNR, CDR2 FQNEAQ (reference sequence). CDR3 length equals 14 residues. Trimming shortened V by 5 bases and J by 8 bases, and 18 bases separated the two germline ends. In DNA, the CDR3 is TGTGCCAGCAGCCCATTCGGAGGTCCTGGGGGCTACACCTTC. This encodes CASSPFGGPGGYTF. Variable domain in full (rest from reference TRBV7-9 and TRBJ1-2): DTGVSQNPRHKITKRGQNVTFRCDPISEHNRLYWYRQTLGQGPEFLTYFQNEAQLEKSRLLSDRFSAERPKGSFSTLEIQRTEQGDSAMYLCASSPFGGPGGYTFGSGTRLTVV.

The chain links TRBV5-6 to TRBJ1-3; weak D call: TRBD1 (6 bases). Trimming took 2 bases from V and 4 from J, leaving 10 bases between them. CDR3 size: 14 residues. In germline, CDR1 is SGHDT, CDR2 YYEEEE. The CDR3 loop reads CASSLLGQGNTIYF. Here the CDR3 DNA reads TGTGCCAGCAGCTTACTCGGACAGGGAAACACCATATATTTT.

The chain has TRBV7-9 and TRBJ1-4; perhaps TRBD1 as D (6 bases). The germline CDR1 and CDR2 sequences are SEHNR and FQNEAQ (reference sequence). The ends were cut back, 5 bases at V and 7 bases at J, with 14 bases in the middle. The CDR3 spans 14 residues. The CDR3 loop is CASSAQGGREKLFF. Written as DNA, the CDR3 is TGTGCCAGCAGCGCACAGGGAGGTCGTGAAAAACTGTTTTTT.

This clone was recorded a few times. The chain combines TRBV10-1 with TRBJ2-7; no clear D. Germline V lookup: CDR1 WNHNN, CDR2 SYGVQD (reference sequence). V was trimmed by 5 bases and J by 5 bases, leaving 7 bases between them. The CDR3 has 11 residues. CDR3: CASSRRDEQYF. The CDR3 DNA reads TGCGCCAGCAGTCGCCGGGACGAGCAGTACTTC.

About this clone itself: The junction shows a germline mismatch at one end, possibly a read error. V and J are TRBV7-8 and TRBJ1-2, with TRBD1 matching 7 bases. The V gene's germline CDR1 is SGHVS and CDR2 FQNEAQ. The CDR3 loop spans 14 amino acids. CDR3 protein: CASSWGTEPYSYTF. In nucleotides, the CDR3 is TGTGCCAGCAGCTGGGGGACAGAACCCTATAGCTACACCTTC.

The rearrangement joins TRBV7-7 to TRBJ2-6; D gene uncertain. Germline V gene sequence: CDR1 SSHAT, CDR2 FNYEAQ (reference sequence). The CDR3 spans 17 residues. V lost 3 bases, J lost 5 bases, and 17 bases lay in between. The DNA of the CDR3 is TGTGCCAGCAGCTTGGCCAGGCCACAAAGTCGGGCCAACGTCCTGACTTTC. This sequence encodes CASSLARPQSRANVLTF. Full variable domain (remainder filled in from reference TRBV7-7 and TRBJ2-6): GAGVSQSPRYKVTKRGQDVTLRCDPISSHATLYWYQQALGQGPEFLTYFNYEAQPDKSGLPSDRFSAERPEGSISTLTIQRTEQRDSAMYRCASSLARPQSRANVLTFGAGSRLTVL.

This chain joins TRBV6-5 and TRBJ2-7, with TRBD1 matching over 7 bases. This CDR3 region has 11 residues. The germline CDR1 and CDR2 sequences are MNHEY and SVGAGI. V shed 8 bases, J shed 10 bases, and the junction held 8 bases outside the gene matches. The CDR3 region has the DNA TGTGCCAGCGGGGACAGCCCCCGACAGTACTTC. Amino acid sequence: CASGDSPRQYF.

This clone was counted only a few times. The CDR3 bases are TGTGCCAGCAGCCCTGGTTTCACTGAAGCTTTCTTT. Its translation: CASSPGFTEAFF. The chain employs TRBV9 and TRBJ1-1; D is unclear. Germline V lookup: CDR1 SGDLS, CDR2 YYNGEE. The V end was cut by 4 bases, the J end by 4 bases, with 8 bases between. CDR3 length: 12 amino acids. Filled out from reference TRBV9 and TRBJ1-1, the complete variable domain reads DSGVTQTPKHLITATGQRVTLRCSPRSGDLSVYWYQQSLDQGLQFLIQYYNGEERAKGNILERFSAQQFPDLHSELNLSSLELGDSALYFCASSPGFTEAFFGQGTRLTVV.

The V call is TRBV25-1, the J call TRBJ2-7, with 10 positions matching TRBD1. The germline V gene has CDR1 MGHDK and CDR2 SYGVNS. CDR3 length equals 15 residues. With V trimmed by 5 bases and J by 6 bases, 10 bases remained unmatched. CDR3 protein: CASSKSGTGDAEQYF. CDR3 nucleotide sequence: TGTGCCAGCAGTAAATCCGGGACAGGGGACGCCGAGCAGTACTTC.

The rearrangement uses TRBV6-5 and TRBJ1-2; weak D call: TRBD1 (6 bases). Germline V gives CDR1 MNHEY, CDR2 SVGAGI. The CDR3 spans 15 residues. V was pared by 6 bases and J by 2 bases, with 16 bases between. This CDR3 reads CASRTRGGANYGYTF. In DNA, the CDR3 is TGTGCCAGCAGAACCCGTGGGGGGGCGAACTATGGCTACACCTTC.